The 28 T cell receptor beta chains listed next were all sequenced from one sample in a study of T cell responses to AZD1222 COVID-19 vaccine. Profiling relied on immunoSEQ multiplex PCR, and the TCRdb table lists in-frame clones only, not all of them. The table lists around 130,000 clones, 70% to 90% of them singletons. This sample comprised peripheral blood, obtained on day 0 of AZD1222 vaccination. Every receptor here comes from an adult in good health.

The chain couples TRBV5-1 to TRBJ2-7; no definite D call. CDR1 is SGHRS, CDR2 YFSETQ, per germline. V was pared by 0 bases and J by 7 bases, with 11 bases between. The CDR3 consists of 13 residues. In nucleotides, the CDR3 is TGCGCCAGCAGCTTGGAATGGGCTGGGGAGCAGTACTTC. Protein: CASSLEWAGEQYF.

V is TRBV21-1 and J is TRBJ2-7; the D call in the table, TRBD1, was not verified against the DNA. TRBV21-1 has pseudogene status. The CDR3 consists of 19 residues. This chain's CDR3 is CASSAHDALTDSSSYEQYF. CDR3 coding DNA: TGTGCCAGCAGCGCCCACGATGCCCTGACAGATTCGAGCTCCTACGAGCAGTACTTC.

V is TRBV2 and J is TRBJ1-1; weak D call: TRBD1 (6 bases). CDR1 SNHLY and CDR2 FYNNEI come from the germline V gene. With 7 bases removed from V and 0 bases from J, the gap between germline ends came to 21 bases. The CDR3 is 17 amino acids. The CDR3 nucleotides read TGTGCCAGCATCGACTCGGGGGCAGGAGCGATGAACACTGAAGCTTTCTTT. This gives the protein CASIDSGAGAMNTEAFF.

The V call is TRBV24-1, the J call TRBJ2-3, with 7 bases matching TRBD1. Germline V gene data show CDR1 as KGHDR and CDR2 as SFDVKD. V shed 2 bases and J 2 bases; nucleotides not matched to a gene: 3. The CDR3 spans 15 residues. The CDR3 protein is CATSDWTGSTDTQYF. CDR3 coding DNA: TGTGCCACCAGTGATTGGACAGGCTCCACAGATACGCAGTATTTT.

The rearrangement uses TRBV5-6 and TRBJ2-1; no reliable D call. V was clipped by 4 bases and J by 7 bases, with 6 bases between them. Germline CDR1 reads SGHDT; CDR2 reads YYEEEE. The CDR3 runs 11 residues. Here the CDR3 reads CASSERNEQFF. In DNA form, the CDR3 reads TGTGCCAGCAGCGAGAGAAATGAGCAGTTCTTC.

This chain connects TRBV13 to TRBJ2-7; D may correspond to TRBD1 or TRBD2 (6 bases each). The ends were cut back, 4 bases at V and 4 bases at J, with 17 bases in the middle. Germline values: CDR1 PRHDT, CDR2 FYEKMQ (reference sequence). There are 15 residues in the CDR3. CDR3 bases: TGTGCCAGCAGCTCCTCTGTTCGAGGGGGGTACGAGCAGTACTTC. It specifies CASSSSVRGGYEQYF. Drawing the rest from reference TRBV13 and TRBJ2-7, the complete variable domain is AAGVIQSPRHLIKEKRETATLKCYPIPRHDTVYWYQQGPGQDPQFLISFYEKMQSDKGSIPDRFSAQQFSDYHSELNMSSLELGDSALYFCASSSSVRGGYEQYFGPGTRLTVT.

The CDR3 reads CASSQDMGGAGTEAFF. The CDR3 coding sequence is TGTGCCAGCAGCCAAGATATGGGGGGGGCAGGAACTGAAGCTTTCTTT. The genes are TRBV4-2 and TRBJ1-1, with D maybe TRBD1 (6 bases). V lost 0 bases, J lost 5 bases, and 16 bases lay in between. Germline CDR1 reads LGHNA; CDR2 reads YNFKEQ. The CDR3 loop spans 16 amino acids.

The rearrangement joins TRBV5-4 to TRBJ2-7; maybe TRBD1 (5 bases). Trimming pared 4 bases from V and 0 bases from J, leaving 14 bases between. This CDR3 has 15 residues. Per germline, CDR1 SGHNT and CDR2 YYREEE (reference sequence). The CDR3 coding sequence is TGTGCCAGCAGCCCGGAGCAGGGCATCTCCTACGAGCAGTACTTC. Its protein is CASSPEQGISYEQYF.

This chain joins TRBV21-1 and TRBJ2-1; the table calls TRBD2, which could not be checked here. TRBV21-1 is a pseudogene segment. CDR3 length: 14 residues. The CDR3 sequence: CASIGGRDGDEQFF. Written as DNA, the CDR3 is TGTGCCAGCATAGGCGGGAGGGATGGAGATGAGCAGTTCTTC.

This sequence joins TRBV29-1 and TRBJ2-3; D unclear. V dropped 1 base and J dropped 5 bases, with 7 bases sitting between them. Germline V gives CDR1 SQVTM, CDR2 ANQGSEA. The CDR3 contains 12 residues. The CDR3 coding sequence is TGCAGCGTTGAAGCGAATGAAGATACGCAGTATTTT. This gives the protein CSVEANEDTQYF.

CDR3 protein: CASSLHRGTSGGEETQYF. For the CDR3, the DNA is TGTGCCAGCAGCCTCCATCGAGGGACTAGCGGGGGAGAAGAGACCCAGTACTTC. V usage is TRBV3-1 (or the pseudogene TRBV3-2) and J usage is TRBJ2-5; TRBD2 matches at 14 bases. This CDR3 region has 18 residues. The ends lost 4 bases at V and 3 bases at J; junction bases unmatched: 10. Germline V CDR1 and CDR2: LGHDT, YNNKEL (reference sequence).

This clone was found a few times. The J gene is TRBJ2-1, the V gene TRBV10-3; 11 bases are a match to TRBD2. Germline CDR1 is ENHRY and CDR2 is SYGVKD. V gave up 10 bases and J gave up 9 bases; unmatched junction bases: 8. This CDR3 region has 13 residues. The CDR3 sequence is CATIGTSGGEQFF. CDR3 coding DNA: TGTGCCACTATAGGAACTAGCGGGGGTGAGCAGTTCTTC.

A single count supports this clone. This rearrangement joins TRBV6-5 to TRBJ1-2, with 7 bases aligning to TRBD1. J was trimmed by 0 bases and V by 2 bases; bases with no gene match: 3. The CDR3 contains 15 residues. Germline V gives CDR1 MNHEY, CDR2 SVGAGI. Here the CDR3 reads CASSYAGTANYGYTF. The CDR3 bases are TGTGCCAGCAGTTACGCCGGGACAGCTAACTATGGCTACACCTTC.

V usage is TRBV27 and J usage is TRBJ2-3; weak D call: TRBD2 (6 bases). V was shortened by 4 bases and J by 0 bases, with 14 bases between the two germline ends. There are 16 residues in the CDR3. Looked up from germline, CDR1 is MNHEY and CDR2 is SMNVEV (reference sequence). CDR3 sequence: CASSSSLAASTDTQYF. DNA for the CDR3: TGTGCCAGCAGTTCCTCACTAGCTGCTAGCACAGATACGCAGTATTTT.

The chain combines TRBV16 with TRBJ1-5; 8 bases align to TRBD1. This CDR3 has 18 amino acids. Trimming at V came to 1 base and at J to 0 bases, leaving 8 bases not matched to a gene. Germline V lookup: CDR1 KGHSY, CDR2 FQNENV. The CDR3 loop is CASSQFRGQAYSNQPQHF. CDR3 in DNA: TGTGCCAGCAGCCAATTCAGGGGGCAAGCGTATAGCAATCAGCCCCAGCATTTT.

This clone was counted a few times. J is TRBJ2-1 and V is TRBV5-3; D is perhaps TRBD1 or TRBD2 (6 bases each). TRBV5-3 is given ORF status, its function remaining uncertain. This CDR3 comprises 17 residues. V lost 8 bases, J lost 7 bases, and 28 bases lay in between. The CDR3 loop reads CARNDSAGHPAKNEQFF. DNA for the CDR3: TGTGCCAGGAACGATTCGGCGGGACATCCCGCCAAGAATGAGCAGTTCTTC.

The CDR3 reads CASGQGSSGNTIYF. In DNA form, the CDR3 reads TGTGCCAGTGGCCAGGGGAGCTCTGGAAACACCATATATTTT. This chain links TRBV19 with TRBJ1-3; D is possibly TRBD1 (6 bases). The CDR3 runs to 14 residues. Germline CDR1 LNHDA, CDR2 SQIVND (reference sequence). V was cut by 8 bases and J by 0 bases, with 11 bases left in between.

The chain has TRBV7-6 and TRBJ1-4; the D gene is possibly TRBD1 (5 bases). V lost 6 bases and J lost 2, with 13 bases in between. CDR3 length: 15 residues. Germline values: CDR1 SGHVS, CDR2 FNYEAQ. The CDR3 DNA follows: TGTGCCAGCAGTCAGGGCCTTCGCACTAATGAAAAACTGTTTTTT. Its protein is CASSQGLRTNEKLFF.

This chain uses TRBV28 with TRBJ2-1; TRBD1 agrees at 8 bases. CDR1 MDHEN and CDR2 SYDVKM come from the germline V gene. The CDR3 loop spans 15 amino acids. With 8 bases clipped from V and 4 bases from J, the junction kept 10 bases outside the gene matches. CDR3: CASPPRDRSYNEQFF. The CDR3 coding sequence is TGTGCCAGCCCCCCGCGGGACAGGTCTTACAATGAGCAGTTCTTC.

The CDR3 DNA reads as TGTGCCAGTACAGTTTCGAACAGTTTGCTTTCACCCCTCCACTTT. Amino acid sequence: CASTVSNSLLSPLHF. The V and J genes are TRBV28 and TRBJ1-6; D unresolved. There are 15 residues in the CDR3. Trimming shortened V by 9 bases and J by 9 bases, and 21 bases separated the two germline ends. From germline, CDR1 is MDHEN and CDR2 SYDVKM.

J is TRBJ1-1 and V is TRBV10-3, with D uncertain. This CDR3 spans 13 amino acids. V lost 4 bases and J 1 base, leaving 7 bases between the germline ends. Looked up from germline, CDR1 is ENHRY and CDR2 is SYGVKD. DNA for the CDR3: TGTGCCATCAGTGTGCAACCGAACACTGAAGCTTTCTTT. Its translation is CAISVQPNTEAFF.

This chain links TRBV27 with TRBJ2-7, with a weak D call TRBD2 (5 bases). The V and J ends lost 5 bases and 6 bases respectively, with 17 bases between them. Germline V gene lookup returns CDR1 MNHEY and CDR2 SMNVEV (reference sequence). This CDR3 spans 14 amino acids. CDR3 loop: CASSPTREISEQYF. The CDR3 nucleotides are TGTGCCAGCAGTCCTACAAGGGAGATATCCGAGCAGTACTTC.

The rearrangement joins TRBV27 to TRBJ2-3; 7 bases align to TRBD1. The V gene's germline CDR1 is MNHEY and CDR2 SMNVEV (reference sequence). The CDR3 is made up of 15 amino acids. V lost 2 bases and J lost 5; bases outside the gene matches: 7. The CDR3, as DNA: TGTGCCAGCAGTTTAGACGACAGGGCCATAGATACGCAGTATTTT. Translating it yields CASSLDDRAIDTQYF.

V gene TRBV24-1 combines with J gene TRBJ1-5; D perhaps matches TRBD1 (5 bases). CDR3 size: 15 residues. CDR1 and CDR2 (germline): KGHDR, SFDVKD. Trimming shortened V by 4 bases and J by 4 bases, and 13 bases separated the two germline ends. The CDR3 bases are TGTGCCACCAGTGAAACCGGGGCTTTGAATCAGCCCCAGCATTTT. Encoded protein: CATSETGALNQPQHF.

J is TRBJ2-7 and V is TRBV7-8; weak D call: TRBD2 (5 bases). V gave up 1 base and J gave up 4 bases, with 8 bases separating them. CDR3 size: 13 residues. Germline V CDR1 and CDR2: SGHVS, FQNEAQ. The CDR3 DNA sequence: TGTGCCAGCAGCTTAGACTGGACTTACGAGCAGTACTTC. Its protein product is CASSLDWTYEQYF.

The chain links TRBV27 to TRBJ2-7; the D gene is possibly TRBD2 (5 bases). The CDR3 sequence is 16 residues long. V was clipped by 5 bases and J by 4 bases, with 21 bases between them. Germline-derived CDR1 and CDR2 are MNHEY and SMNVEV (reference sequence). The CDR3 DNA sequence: TGTGCCAGCAGTCCCTCTCAGAAGGGCGGGTTATACGAGCAGTACTTC. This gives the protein CASSPSQKGGLYEQYF.

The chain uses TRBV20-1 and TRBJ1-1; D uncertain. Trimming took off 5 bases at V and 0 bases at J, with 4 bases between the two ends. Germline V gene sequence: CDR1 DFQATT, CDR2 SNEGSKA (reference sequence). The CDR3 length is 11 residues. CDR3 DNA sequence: TGCAGTGCTGGCATGAACACTGAAGCTTTCTTT. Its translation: CSAGMNTEAFF.

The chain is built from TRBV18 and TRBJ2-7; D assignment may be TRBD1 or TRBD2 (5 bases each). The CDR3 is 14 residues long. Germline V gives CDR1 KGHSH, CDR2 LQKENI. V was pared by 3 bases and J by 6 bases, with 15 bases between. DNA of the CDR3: TGTGCCAGCTCACCGGCAGAGATAGGGACCGAGCAGTACTTC. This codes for CASSPAEIGTEQYF.